This note documents a single T cell receptor beta chain sequence. Its antigen is not yet known. One base away there is no much larger clone; base qualities are not given. Participants in the prospective study were aged about 18 to 89 years, lived in more than 20 United States geographic areas, and enrolled through a virtual design. Cohort assignment in the prospective study relied on participant-reported clinical history from a screening survey and a study questionnaire. ImmuneRACE Cohort 3 recovered participants were defined by two consecutive negative NP/OP PCR tests, healthcare professional clearance, or symptom resolution. In the prospective study, mobile phlebotomists collected whole blood, serum and a nasopharyngeal or oropharyngeal swab from each participant. Participants in the prospective study had the option to provide additional blood draws and questionnaires over a roughly 2-month period. Prospective study blood samples were shipped either frozen or at room temperature before DNA extraction.

This sample is drawn from a study of blood T cell repertoires in COVID-19 (dated by TCRdb to 2019 to 2021). With regard to the full study: Collaborator samples came from the United States, Italy and Spain and covered acute and convalescent phases of COVID-19. The prospective study material was composed of cDNA or gDNA derived from T cells, B-cell-depleted T cells, or PBMCs. The dataset comprised deeply sampled blood TCRbeta repertoires from subjects exposed to, actively infected with, or recovered from COVID-19. The repertoires were made available in a free public database intended to serve as a resource for research on the immune response to SARS-CoV-2. The samples were drawn from the first 160 participants of the ongoing ImmuneRACE study and from 950 to 1,500 subjects provided by 6 global collaborators. Nearly every sample came with metadata listing a de-identified subject ID, COVID-19 status, age in years and sex. HLA class I and class II types, where available, came from metadata supplied by the sample provider rather than from assay-based typing. Study-wide conclusions, independent of this receptor: The amount of clinical and demographic metadata varied by source and participant and was provided uncurated.

TCRbeta CDR3 regions were amplified from genomic DNA by means of the immunoSEQ Assay, a bias-controlled multiplex PCR. The paper's data handling went like this. Within the assay, amplification of reference gene primers was used to estimate how many nucleated cells each sample contained. To quantify the absolute abundance of each unique TCRbeta CDR3 rearrangement, sequence reads were collapsed and filtered. For each sample, productive Simpson clonality was calculated as the square root of Simpson's diversity index across productive rearrangements. TCRdb limited this immuneACCESS table to in-frame rearrangements with V and J called. A share of clones is missing; checked studies link under half to unresolved V genes, and the rest is unexplained. V, J and clone size are those of that table, while D and trimming were read from the DNA. For this sample the table gives about 380,000 clones, of which about 90% were detected only once. The top ten clones comprise 2.5% to 3.5% of the sample.

The sequence came from a woman in her 30s who had recovered from COVID-19. Specimen: PBMCs or T cells enriched from blood (not recorded which).

The CDR3 region: CASRGGMDRAYEQYF. The nucleotide sequence reads TGTGCCAGCAGAGGGGGCATGGACAGGGCCTACGAGCAGTACTTC. The sequence is built from TRBV2 and TRBJ2-7, with 8 junctional bases fitting TRBD1. Trimmed from V: 6 bases; trimmed from J: 2 bases; junction bases lacking a gene match: 9. CDR1 is given as SNHLY and CDR2 as FYNNEI, both from the germline V gene. Its CDR3 holds 15 amino acids, cysteine through phenylalanine. The CDR3 DNA has 45 bases and is translated from base 1. Here the CDR3 is joined to the reference TRBV2 and TRBJ2-7 genes, and the full variable domain is: EPEVTQTPSHQVTQMGQEVILRCVPISNHLYFYWYRQILGQKVEFLVSFYNNEISEKSEIFDDQFSVERPDGSNFTLKIRSTKLEDSAMYFCASRGGMDRAYEQYFGPGTRLTVT.